This T cell receptor beta chain derives from a study of T cells in Graves' hyperthyroidism and ophthalmopathy. This clonotype has ten or more counts. Amplified regions were TCR beta CDR3 sequences from RNA transcripts. The TCR CDR3 first-round RT-PCR relied on the HTBI primer set. TCRdb reprocessed the multiplex PCR reads via MiXCR and lists one record per CDR3 protein. The sample lists approximately 400,000 distinct CDR3 sequences; about a fifth were seen once. The length of the CDR3 is 14 residues. The junction had 10 bases not matched to a gene; V was cut back by 4 bases and J by 6 bases. Germline V gene sequence: CDR1 SGHRS, CDR2 YFSETQ. The study defined stable Graves' hyperthyroidism as no ophthalmopathy progression within 18 months. The hyperthyroidism was newly diagnosed and had lasted under 2 months; the patients were aged 18 to 65. In making diagnoses, clinical symptoms, serum thyroxine and TRAb, thyroid ultrasound and orbital computed tomography were all used. It was approximately 9.4 ml of fresh peripheral blood that supplied the PBMCs.

The TCR originated in a woman aged 18-29 years with Graves' hyperthyroidism. Sequenced: blood. The rearrangement uses TRBV5-1 and TRBJ2-7; TRBD1 matches at 7 bases. CDR3 DNA: TGCGCCAGCAGCCCCTTCGACAGGGAAAGCGAGCAGTACTTC. It codes for CASSPFDRESEQYF. Together with reference TRBV5-1 and TRBJ2-7, the CDR3 gives the full variable domain: KAGVTQTPRYLIKTRGQQVTLSCSPISGHRSVSWYQQTPGQGLQFLFEYFSETQRNKGNFPGRFSGRQFSNSRSEMNVSTLELGDSALYLCASSPFDRESEQYFGPGTRLTVT.